Listed below are T cell receptor beta chains from one sample, sequenced in a study of T cell responses to AZD1222 COVID-19 vaccine. Clones were sequenced by immunoSEQ multiplex PCR, and TCRdb holds only the in-frame ones, with some missing. This table has 120,000 to 150,000 clones, roughly 93% appearing once. Sequencing used peripheral blood, obtained 28 days after the second AZD1222 dose. Receptor source: an adult who received the AZD1222 COVID-19 vaccine. The conserved cysteine and the conserved F or W are not part of the CDR3 here. Clone size, where shown, is once, few, many, or a class for clones that have expanded.

v_call: TRBV11-1
j_call: TRBJ1-2
clone_size: .
cdr3_aa: ASSIQGVDGYT

v_call: TRBV24-1
j_call: TRBJ2-2
clone_size: .
cdr3_aa: ATSDSGGSNTGELF

v_call: TRBV5-1
j_call: TRBJ1-2
clone_size: .
cdr3_aa: ASSFRVSDGYT

v_call: TRBV6-6
j_call: TRBJ2-2
clone_size: .
cdr3_aa: ASSPLDTLSRGGELF

v_call: TRBV10-3
j_call: TRBJ2-2
clone_size: .
cdr3_aa: ASAAYRVHGELF

v_call: TRBV11-2
j_call: TRBJ2-7
clone_size: .
cdr3_aa: ASSLSLRTPYEQY

v_call: TRBV7-8
j_call: TRBJ1-6
clone_size: .
cdr3_aa: ASSPREGSYNSPLH

v_call: TRBV7-2
j_call: TRBJ1-3
clone_size: .
cdr3_aa: ASSLAGQGSGNTIY

v_call: TRBV4-1
j_call: TRBJ2-7
clone_size: few
cdr3_aa: ASSRDSVSYEQY

v_call: TRBV2
j_call: TRBJ2-3
clone_size: .
cdr3_aa: ASSLWTGNTDTQY

v_call: TRBV7-9
j_call: TRBJ1-1
clone_size: once
cdr3_aa: ASSLGYQTGENTEAF

v_call: TRBV4-2
j_call: TRBJ1-1
clone_size: .
cdr3_aa: ASSQRGTEAF

v_call: TRBV19
j_call: TRBJ1-5
clone_size: .
cdr3_aa: ASSIVGTGGHSNQPQH

v_call: TRBV3-1/TRBV3-2
j_call: TRBJ2-7
clone_size: .
cdr3_aa: ASSQRGLSSYEQY

v_call: TRBV3-1/TRBV3-2
j_call: TRBJ1-1
clone_size: .
cdr3_aa: ASKWGQGHTEAF

v_call: TRBV6-6
j_call: TRBJ2-1
clone_size: .
cdr3_aa: ASSTLAGYNEQF

v_call: TRBV3-1/TRBV3-2
j_call: TRBJ1-3
clone_size: once
cdr3_aa: ASSPMGGFSGNTIY

v_call: TRBV7-9
j_call: TRBJ2-6
clone_size: .
cdr3_aa: ASSLSASGANVLT

v_call: TRBV27
j_call: TRBJ1-5
clone_size: .
cdr3_aa: ASSSELGSNQPQH

v_call: TRBV25-1
j_call: TRBJ2-5
clone_size: .
cdr3_aa: ASSEWGRQETQY

v_call: TRBV2
j_call: TRBJ1-5
clone_size: .
cdr3_aa: ASSEDTEGQPQH

v_call: TRBV29-1
j_call: TRBJ2-7
clone_size: .
cdr3_aa: SARPGGHYEQY

v_call: TRBV29-1
j_call: TRBJ1-2
clone_size: .
cdr3_aa: SVEGTAGANYGYT

v_call: TRBV3-1/TRBV3-2
j_call: TRBJ1-1
clone_size: .
cdr3_aa: ASSQEPGLMNTEAF

v_call: TRBV6-6
j_call: TRBJ1-5
clone_size: .
cdr3_aa: ASSLDRYSNQPQH

v_call: TRBV5-1
j_call: TRBJ2-2
clone_size: .
cdr3_aa: ASSPREGNTGELF

v_call: TRBV6-5
j_call: TRBJ2-7
clone_size: .
cdr3_aa: ASSPPQGRTYEQY

v_call: TRBV18
j_call: TRBJ2-7
clone_size: .
cdr3_aa: ASSMGQGGEQY

v_call: TRBV7-9
j_call: TRBJ1-3
clone_size: .
cdr3_aa: ASSPTLGSGNTIY

v_call: TRBV18
j_call: TRBJ2-7
clone_size: .
cdr3_aa: ASSRTGIGYEQY

v_call: TRBV10-3
j_call: TRBJ1-2
clone_size: .
cdr3_aa: AISDPPPRRAGGVGYT

v_call: TRBV14
j_call: TRBJ2-3
clone_size: .
cdr3_aa: ASSMGLSTDTQY

v_call: TRBV6-6
j_call: TRBJ1-2
clone_size: once
cdr3_aa: ASSYRDRGGWGYT

v_call: TRBV27
j_call: TRBJ2-1
clone_size: .
cdr3_aa: ASSFRPGLAGGPSYNEQF

v_call: TRBV29-1
j_call: TRBJ1-2
clone_size: .
cdr3_aa: SASGDYGYT

v_call: TRBV9
j_call: TRBJ1-4
clone_size: .
cdr3_aa: ASSVGSVSGEKLF

v_call: TRBV2
j_call: TRBJ1-1
clone_size: .
cdr3_aa: ASSIWTSNTEAF

v_call: TRBV4-1
j_call: TRBJ2-7
clone_size: .
cdr3_aa: ASSQDPTGSYEQY

v_call: TRBV11-2
j_call: TRBJ1-6
clone_size: .
cdr3_aa: ASSLEGSYNSPLH

v_call: TRBV7-9
j_call: TRBJ1-1
clone_size: few
cdr3_aa: ASSLARADEAF

v_call: TRBV5-1
j_call: TRBJ2-7
clone_size: .
cdr3_aa: ASSGQGAVVNEQY

v_call: TRBV18
j_call: TRBJ2-6
clone_size: .
cdr3_aa: ASSRDSSSGANVLT

v_call: TRBV7-9
j_call: TRBJ1-1
clone_size: .
cdr3_aa: ASSLGGGDFNTEAF

v_call: TRBV15
j_call: TRBJ1-1
clone_size: .
cdr3_aa: ATSRDSQGGTEAF

v_call: TRBV3-1/TRBV3-2
j_call: TRBJ1-1
clone_size: .
cdr3_aa: ASSQAGTEAF

v_call: TRBV9
j_call: TRBJ2-1
clone_size: .
cdr3_aa: ASSAGASRSSYNEQF

v_call: TRBV30
j_call: TRBJ1-3
clone_size: .
cdr3_aa: AWSVGPGNTIY